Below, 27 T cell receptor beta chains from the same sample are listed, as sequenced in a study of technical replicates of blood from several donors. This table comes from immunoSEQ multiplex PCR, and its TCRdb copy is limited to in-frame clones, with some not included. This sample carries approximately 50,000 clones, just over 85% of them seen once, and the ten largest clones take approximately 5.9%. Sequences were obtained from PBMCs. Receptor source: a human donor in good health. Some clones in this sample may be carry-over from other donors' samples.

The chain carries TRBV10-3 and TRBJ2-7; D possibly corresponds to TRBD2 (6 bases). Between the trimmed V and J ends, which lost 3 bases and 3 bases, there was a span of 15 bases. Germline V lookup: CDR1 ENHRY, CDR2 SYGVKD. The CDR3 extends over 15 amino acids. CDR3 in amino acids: CAISDSPGSFYEQYF. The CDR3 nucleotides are TGTGCCATCAGTGATTCTCCCGGGAGTTTCTACGAGCAGTACTTC.

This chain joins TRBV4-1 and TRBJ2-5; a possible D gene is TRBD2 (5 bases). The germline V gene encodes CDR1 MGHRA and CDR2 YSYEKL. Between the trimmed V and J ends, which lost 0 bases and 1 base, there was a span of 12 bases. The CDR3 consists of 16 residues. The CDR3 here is CASSQDGGLLQETQYF. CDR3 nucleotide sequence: TGCGCCAGCAGCCAAGATGGAGGACTCCTCCAAGAGACCCAGTACTTC.

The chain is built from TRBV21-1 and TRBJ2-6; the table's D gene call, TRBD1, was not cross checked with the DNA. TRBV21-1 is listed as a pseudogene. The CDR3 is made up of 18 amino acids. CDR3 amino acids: CASSMDSPPLSGANVLTF. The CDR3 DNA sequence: TGTGCCAGCAGCATGGACAGTCCACCTCTCTCTGGGGCCAACGTCCTGACTTTC.

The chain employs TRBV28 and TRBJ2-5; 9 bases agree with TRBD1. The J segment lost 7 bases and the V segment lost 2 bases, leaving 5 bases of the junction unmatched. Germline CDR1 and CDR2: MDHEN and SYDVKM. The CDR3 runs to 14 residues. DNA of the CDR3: TGTGCCAGCAGTTTAGGGACAGGGAGTCGGACCCAGTACTTC. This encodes CASSLGTGSRTQYF.

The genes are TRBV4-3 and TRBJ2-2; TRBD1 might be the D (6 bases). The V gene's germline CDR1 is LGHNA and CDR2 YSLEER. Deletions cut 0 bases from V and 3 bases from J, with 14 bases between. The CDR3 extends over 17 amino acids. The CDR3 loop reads CASSQEPRGDDTGELFF. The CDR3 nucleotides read TGCGCCAGCAGCCAAGAACCCAGGGGCGACGACACCGGGGAGCTGTTTTTT.

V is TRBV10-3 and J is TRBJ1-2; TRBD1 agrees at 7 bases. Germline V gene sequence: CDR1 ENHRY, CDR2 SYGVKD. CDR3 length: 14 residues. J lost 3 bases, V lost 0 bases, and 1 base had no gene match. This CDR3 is CAISESGQYYGYTF. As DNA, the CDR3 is TGTGCCATCAGTGAGTCGGGACAGTACTATGGCTACACCTTC.

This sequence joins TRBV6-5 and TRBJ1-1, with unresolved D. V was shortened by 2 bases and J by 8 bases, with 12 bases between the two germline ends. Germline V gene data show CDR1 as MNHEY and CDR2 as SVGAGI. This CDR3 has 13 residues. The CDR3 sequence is CASSYRATREAFF. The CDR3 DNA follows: TGTGCCAGCAGTTACCGAGCTACTCGGGAAGCTTTCTTT.

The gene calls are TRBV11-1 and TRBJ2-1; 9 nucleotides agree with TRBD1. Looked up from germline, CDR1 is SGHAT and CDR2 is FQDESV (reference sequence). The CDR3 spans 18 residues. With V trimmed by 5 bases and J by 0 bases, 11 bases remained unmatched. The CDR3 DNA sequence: TGTGCCAGCAGCAAAGGACAGGGGACGAGGAGCTCCTACAATGAGCAGTTCTTC. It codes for CASSKGQGTRSSYNEQFF.

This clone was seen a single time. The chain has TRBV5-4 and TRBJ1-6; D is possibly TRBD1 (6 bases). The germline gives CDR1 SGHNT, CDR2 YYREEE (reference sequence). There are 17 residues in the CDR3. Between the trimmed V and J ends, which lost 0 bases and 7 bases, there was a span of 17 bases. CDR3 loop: CASSLGIGTQRNSPLHF. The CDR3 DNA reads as TGTGCCAGCAGCTTGGGCATTGGGACACAAAGGAATTCACCCCTCCACTTT.

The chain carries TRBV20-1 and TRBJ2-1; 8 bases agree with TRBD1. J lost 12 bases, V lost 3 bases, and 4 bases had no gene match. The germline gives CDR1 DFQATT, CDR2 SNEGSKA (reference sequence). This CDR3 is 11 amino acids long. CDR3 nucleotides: TGCAGTGCTAGCGTAGGGACAGGGCAGTTCTTC. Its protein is CSASVGTGQFF.

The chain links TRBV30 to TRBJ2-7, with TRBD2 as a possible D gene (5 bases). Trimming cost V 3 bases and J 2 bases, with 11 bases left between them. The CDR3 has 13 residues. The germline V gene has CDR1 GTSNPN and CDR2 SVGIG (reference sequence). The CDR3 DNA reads TGTGCCTGGAGGTCCGTGGGAGCCTACGAGCAGTACTTC. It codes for CAWRSVGAYEQYF.

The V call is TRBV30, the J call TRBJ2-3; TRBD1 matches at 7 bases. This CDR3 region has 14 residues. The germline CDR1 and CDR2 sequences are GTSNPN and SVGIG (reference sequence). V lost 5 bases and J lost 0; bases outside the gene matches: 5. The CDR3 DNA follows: TGTGCCTGGTCGACAGGGCCTAGCACAGATACGCAGTATTTT. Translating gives CAWSTGPSTDTQYF.

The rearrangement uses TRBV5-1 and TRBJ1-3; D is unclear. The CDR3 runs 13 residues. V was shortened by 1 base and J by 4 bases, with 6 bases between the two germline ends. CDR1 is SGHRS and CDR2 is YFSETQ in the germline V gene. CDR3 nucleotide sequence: TGCGCCAGCAGCTTGTCGTCCGGAAACACCATATATTTT. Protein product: CASSLSSGNTIYF.

CDR3 coding DNA: TGTGCCAGCAGTCGACAGGGAATTCCCTACGAGCAGTACTTC. Translating it yields CASSRQGIPYEQYF. The V and J genes are TRBV2 and TRBJ2-7; 7 bases agree with TRBD1. The germline gives CDR1 SNHLY, CDR2 FYNNEI. After removal of 5 bases from V and 2 bases from J, the junction contained 6 bases not matched to a gene. The CDR3 is 14 residues long.

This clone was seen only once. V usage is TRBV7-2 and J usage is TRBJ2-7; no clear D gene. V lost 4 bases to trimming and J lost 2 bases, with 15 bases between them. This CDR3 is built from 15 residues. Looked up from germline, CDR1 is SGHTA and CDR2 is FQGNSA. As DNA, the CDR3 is TGTGCCAGCAGCTCCCCCAGTGCCCCAGCCTACGAGCAGTACTTC. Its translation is CASSSPSAPAYEQYF.

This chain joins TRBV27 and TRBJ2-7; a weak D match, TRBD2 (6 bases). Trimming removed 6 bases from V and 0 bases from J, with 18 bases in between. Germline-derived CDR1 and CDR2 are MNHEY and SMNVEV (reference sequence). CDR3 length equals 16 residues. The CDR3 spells CASRHQSWGDSYEQYF. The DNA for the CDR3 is TGTGCCAGCAGACACCAATCGTGGGGGGACTCCTACGAGCAGTACTTC.

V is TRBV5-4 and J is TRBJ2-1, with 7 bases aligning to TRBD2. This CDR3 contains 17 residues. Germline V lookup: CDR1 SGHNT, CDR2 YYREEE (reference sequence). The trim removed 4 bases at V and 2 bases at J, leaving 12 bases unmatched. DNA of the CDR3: TGTGCCAGCAGCGACGACTCGGGCGGGGGTCCCTACAATGAGCAGTTCTTC. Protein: CASSDDSGGGPYNEQFF.

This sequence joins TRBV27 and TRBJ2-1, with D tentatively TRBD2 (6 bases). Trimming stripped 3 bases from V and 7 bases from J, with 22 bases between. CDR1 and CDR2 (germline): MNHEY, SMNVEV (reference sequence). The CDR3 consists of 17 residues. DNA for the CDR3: TGTGCCAGCAGTTTCCGATTAGTGGCGGGAAATGGGAATGAGCAGTTCTTC. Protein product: CASSFRLVAGNGNEQFF.

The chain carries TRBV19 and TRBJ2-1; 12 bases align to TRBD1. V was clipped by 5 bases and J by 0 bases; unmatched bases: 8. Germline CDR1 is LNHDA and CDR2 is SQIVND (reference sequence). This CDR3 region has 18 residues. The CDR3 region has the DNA TGTGCCAGTAGTCCGGGACAGGGGGCGCAAAGCTCCTACAATGAGCAGTTCTTC. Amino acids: CASSPGQGAQSSYNEQFF.

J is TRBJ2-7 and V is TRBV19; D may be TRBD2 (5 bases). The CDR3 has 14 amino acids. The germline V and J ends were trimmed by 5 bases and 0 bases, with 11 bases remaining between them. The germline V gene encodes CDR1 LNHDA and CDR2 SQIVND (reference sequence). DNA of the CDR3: TGTGCCAGTAGTTCCAGCGGTAGCTCCTACGAGCAGTACTTC. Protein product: CASSSSGSSYEQYF.

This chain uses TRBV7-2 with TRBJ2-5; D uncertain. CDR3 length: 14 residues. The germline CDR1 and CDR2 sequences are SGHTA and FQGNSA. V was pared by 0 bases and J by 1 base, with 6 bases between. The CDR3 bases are TGTGCCAGCAGCTTAGCGCGTATCCAAGAGACCCAGTACTTC. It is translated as CASSLARIQETQYF.

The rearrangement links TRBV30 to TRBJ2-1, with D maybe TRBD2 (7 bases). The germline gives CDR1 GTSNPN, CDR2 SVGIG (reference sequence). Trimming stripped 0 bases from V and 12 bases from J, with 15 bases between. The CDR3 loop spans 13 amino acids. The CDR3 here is CAWSVQGGSRQFF. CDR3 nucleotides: TGTGCCTGGAGTGTACAGGGCGGGAGTAGGCAGTTCTTC.

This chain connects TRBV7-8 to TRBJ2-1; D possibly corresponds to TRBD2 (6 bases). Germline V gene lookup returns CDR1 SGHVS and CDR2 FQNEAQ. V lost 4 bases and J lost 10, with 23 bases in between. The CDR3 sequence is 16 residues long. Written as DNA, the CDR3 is TGTGCCAGCAGCTCATATGACTCACGGGAGTTGAACGAGCAGTTCTTC. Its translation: CASSSYDSRELNEQFF.

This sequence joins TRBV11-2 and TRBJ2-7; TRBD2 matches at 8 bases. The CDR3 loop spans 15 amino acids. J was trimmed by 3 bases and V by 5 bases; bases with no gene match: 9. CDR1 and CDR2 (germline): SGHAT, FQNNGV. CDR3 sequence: CASSPITGLVYEQYF. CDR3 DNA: TGTGCCAGCAGCCCAATCACGGGACTAGTCTACGAGCAGTACTTC.

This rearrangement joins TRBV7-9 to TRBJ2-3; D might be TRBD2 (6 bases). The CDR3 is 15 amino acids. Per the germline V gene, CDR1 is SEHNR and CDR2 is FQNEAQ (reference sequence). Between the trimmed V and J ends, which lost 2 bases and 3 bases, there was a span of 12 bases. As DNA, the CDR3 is TGTGCCAGCAGCTTACTAGCGACGGGTACAGATACGCAGTATTTT. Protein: CASSLLATGTDTQYF.

The DNA for the CDR3 is TGTGCCAGCAGTTTTGTGGGCGGGACAGCCTACAATGAGCAGTTCTTC. It specifies CASSFVGGTAYNEQFF. The genes are TRBV27 and TRBJ2-1; possible D gene TRBD1, 7 bases. The CDR3 totals 16 residues. Germline V gene sequence: CDR1 MNHEY, CDR2 SMNVEV (reference sequence). V was clipped by 3 bases and J by 2 bases, with 14 bases between them.

The CDR3 DNA sequence: TGCGCCAGCAGCGGCCTCGGACAGGCAAACTATGGCTACACCTTC. The encoded protein is CASSGLGQANYGYTF. The chain has TRBV5-1 and TRBJ1-2, with 7 bases matching TRBD1. CDR3 size: 15 residues. CDR1 SGHRS and CDR2 YFSETQ come from the germline V gene. J gave up 2 bases and V 4 bases, and 8 bases lay outside the gene matches.